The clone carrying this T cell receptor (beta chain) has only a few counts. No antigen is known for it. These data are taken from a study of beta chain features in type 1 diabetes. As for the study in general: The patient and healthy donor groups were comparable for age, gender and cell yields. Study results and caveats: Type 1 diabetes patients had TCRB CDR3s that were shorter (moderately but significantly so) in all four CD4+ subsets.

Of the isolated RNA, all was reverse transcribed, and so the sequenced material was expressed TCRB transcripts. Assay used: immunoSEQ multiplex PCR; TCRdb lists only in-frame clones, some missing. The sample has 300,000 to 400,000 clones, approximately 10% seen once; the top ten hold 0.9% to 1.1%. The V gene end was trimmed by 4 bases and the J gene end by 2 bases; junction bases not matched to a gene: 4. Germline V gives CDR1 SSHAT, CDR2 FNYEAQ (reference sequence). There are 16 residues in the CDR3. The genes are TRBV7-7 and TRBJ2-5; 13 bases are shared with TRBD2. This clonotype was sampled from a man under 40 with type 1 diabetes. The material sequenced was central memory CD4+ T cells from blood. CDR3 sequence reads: CASSSGTSGVQETQYF. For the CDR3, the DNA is TGTGCCAGCAGCTCCGGGACTAGCGGGGTTCAAGAGACCCAGTACTTC.